Each of the 3 T cell receptor beta chains below was sequenced from the same sample in a study of blood T cells in healthy people across ages. Through a sample-barcoded 5' primer and a J-beta primer mix, a second PCR was run for roughly 6 to 12 cycles. TCRdb fed the 5' RACE reads into MiXCR, producing one record per CDR3 protein. The sample holds more than 1,000,000 distinct CDR3 sequences; 20% to 25% are singletons and the top ten take less than 0.85%. The same data also contributed to another study, on T cells of mothers and their children.

The specimen was blood. The receptors were sampled from a girl aged 2 to 9 in good health.

This rearrangement joins TRBV7-2 to TRBJ1-5; D remains ambiguous. Germline CDR1 reads SGHTA; CDR2 reads FQGNSA. CDR3 size: 13 residues. V lost 5 bases, J lost 5 bases, and 10 bases lay in between. As DNA, the CDR3 is TGTGCCAGCAGCCCGCGAGTGGATCAGCCCCAGCATTTT. It is translated as CASSPRVDQPQHF. The variable domain in full, completed from reference TRBV7-2 and TRBJ1-5, reads GAGVSQSPSNKVTEKGKDVELRCDPISGHTALYWYRQSLGQGLEFLIYFQGNSAPDKSGLPSDRFSAERTGGSVSTLTIQRTQQEDSAVYLCASSPRVDQPQHFGDGTRLSIL.

This clonotype came up a few times. V gene TRBV11-2 combines with J gene TRBJ1-4; no definite D call. V was shortened by 4 bases and J by 5 bases, with 14 bases between the two germline ends. CDR1 SGHAT and CDR2 FQNNGV come from the germline V gene. The CDR3 runs 15 residues. DNA of the CDR3: TGTGCCAGCAGCTCAAACACGAACCGGAATGAAAAACTGTTTTTT. It translates to CASSSNTNRNEKLFF.

This clonotype was detected a few times. The chain links TRBV12-3 or TRBV12-4 to TRBJ2-1; no definite D call. V was shortened by 7 bases and J by 10 bases, with 14 bases between the two germline ends. This CDR3 is 12 amino acids long. DNA for the CDR3: TGTGCCAGCACCCAATTTACCCAGGAGCAGTTCTTC. Protein product: CASTQFTQEQFF.